One and the same sample provided the 21 T cell receptor beta chains below, sequenced in a study of shared clonotypes between healthy human individuals. Some clones are missing from TCRdb's copy, which holds only in-frame ones; the method was immunoSEQ multiplex PCR. The sample yields 2 million to 3 million clones, over 85% seen once. Sample: naive CD4+ T cells sorted from blood. The subset was: CD45RA+ positively selected. The source of these receptors is a man aged 18 to 35 in good health.

In regard to this clone: Other DNA sequences of this sample code for an identical CDR3. The chain carries TRBV28 and TRBJ1-5; 7 bases map to TRBD1. The CDR3 sequence is 14 residues long. CDR1 and CDR2 from the germline V gene are MDHEN and SYDVKM. With V trimmed by 2 bases and J by 4 bases, 2 bases remained unmatched. The CDR3 nucleotides read TGTGCCAGCAGTTTAGGGACAGTTAATCAGCCCCAGCATTTT. The encoded protein is CASSLGTVNQPQHF.

This rearrangement joins TRBV10-2 to TRBJ1-4, with a tentative D call TRBD1 (5 bases). The V gene's germline CDR1 is WSHSY and CDR2 SAAADI. V was trimmed by 4 bases and J by 1 base, leaving 10 bases between them. The CDR3 has 15 amino acids. The CDR3, as DNA: TGCGCCAGCAGTGCGGGGGAGATAACTAATGAAAAACTGTTTTTT. As protein: CASSAGEITNEKLFF.

The chain employs TRBV27 and TRBJ1-6, with D unresolved. V shed 3 bases and J shed 7 bases, with 13 bases lying between them. Per germline, CDR1 MNHEY and CDR2 SMNVEV (reference sequence). This CDR3 is built from 15 residues. The CDR3 region is CASSLSELTNSPLHF. Written as DNA, the CDR3 is TGTGCCAGCAGTTTGAGCGAGTTAACGAATTCACCCCTCCACTTT.

The gene calls are TRBV6-6 and TRBJ1-6; 7 bases are shared with TRBD1. J was trimmed by 4 bases and V by 7 bases; bases with no gene match: 4. The CDR3 totals 14 residues. The germline gives CDR1 MNHNY, CDR2 SVGAGI (reference sequence). CDR3: CASTAGQYNSPLHF. In DNA, the CDR3 is TGTGCCAGCACCGCGGGACAGTATAATTCACCCCTCCACTTT.

A note on this clone: The same CDR3 can be traced to other DNA sequences in this sample. The chain combines TRBV4-1 with TRBJ2-1, with 9 positions matching TRBD2. This CDR3 is 15 amino acids long. Looked up from germline, CDR1 is MGHRA and CDR2 is YSYEKL. The junction had 6 bases not matched to a gene; V was cut back by 3 bases and J by 6 bases. CDR3 in amino acids: CASSQLAGVGNEQFF. The CDR3 DNA is TGCGCCAGCAGCCAGTTAGCGGGAGTGGGCAATGAGCAGTTCTTC.

The chain carries TRBV5-1 and TRBJ1-2, with TRBD1 identical over 9 bases. Germline assignment: CDR1 SGHRS and CDR2 YFSETQ. V lost 1 base, J lost 3 bases, and 4 bases stayed unmatched. This CDR3 is 15 amino acids long. CDR3 loop: CASSLSRQGDYGYTF. CDR3 DNA: TGCGCCAGCAGCTTGTCGAGACAGGGGGACTATGGCTACACCTTC. Looking up the rest from reference TRBV5-1 and TRBJ1-2 gives the full variable domain: KAGVTQTPRYLIKTRGQQVTLSCSPISGHRSVSWYQQTPGQGLQFLFEYFSETQRNKGNFPGRFSGRQFSNSRSEMNVSTLELGDSALYLCASSLSRQGDYGYTFGSGTRLTVV.

This chain uses TRBV2 with TRBJ2-5; 11 nucleotides match TRBD2. CDR1 and CDR2 (germline): SNHLY, FYNNEI. This CDR3 comprises 14 residues. The trim removed 4 bases at V and 5 bases at J, leaving 3 bases unmatched. CDR3 protein: CASSAASGRETQYF. For the CDR3, the DNA is TGTGCCAGCAGTGCGGCTAGCGGGAGGGAGACCCAGTACTTC.

V is TRBV11-2 and J is TRBJ2-3; TRBD1 is a possible D gene (6 bases). The CDR3 runs to 16 residues. Per the germline V gene, CDR1 is SGHAT and CDR2 is FQNNGV. V lost 5 bases to trimming and J lost 2 bases, with 17 bases between them. The chain's CDR3 is CASSPGVGPVTDTQYF. The CDR3, as DNA: TGTGCCAGCAGCCCAGGGGTAGGGCCAGTCACAGATACGCAGTATTTT.

This clone came up once. The chain uses TRBV5-4 and TRBJ2-7; weak D call: TRBD2 (5 bases). Trimming pared 4 bases from V and 3 bases from J, leaving 17 bases between. The CDR3 length is 15 residues. Per germline, CDR1 SGHNT and CDR2 YYREEE (reference sequence). CDR3 residues: CASSPGGGQLYEQYF. CDR3 sequence (DNA): TGTGCCAGCAGCCCCGGAGGTGGGCAGCTCTACGAGCAGTACTTC.

This chain uses TRBV7-2 with TRBJ1-1; tentatively, D is TRBD1 (5 bases). The CDR3 covers 13 residues. The V end lost 5 bases, the J end lost 1 base, and 8 bases lay between the germline ends. Germline V gene sequence: CDR1 SGHTA, CDR2 FQGNSA. The CDR3, as DNA: TGTGCCAGCAGCCAGGGTAGGAACACTGAAGCTTTCTTT. Its translation is CASSQGRNTEAFF.

V and J are TRBV18 and TRBJ2-7; a possible D gene is TRBD1 (7 bases). Germline values: CDR1 KGHSH, CDR2 LQKENI. Between the trimmed V and J ends, which lost 5 bases and 6 bases, there was a span of 14 bases. The CDR3 has 13 amino acids. CDR3 protein: CASSAGQHREQYF. CDR3 in DNA: TGTGCCAGCTCAGCGGGACAGCACCGCGAGCAGTACTTC.

The V and J genes are TRBV11-2 and TRBJ1-4; 7 positions agree with TRBD1. The germline CDR1 and CDR2 sequences are SGHAT and FQNNGV. CDR3 length: 18 residues. Germline trimming cut 5 bases from V and 0 bases from J; bases unmatched to any gene: 12. CDR3 coding DNA: TGTGCCAGCAGCCTTTCCGGGACAGTCTTTTCAACTAATGAAAAACTGTTTTTT. This encodes CASSLSGTVFSTNEKLFF.

The chain uses TRBV29-1 and TRBJ2-1; possibly TRBD1 for D (5 bases). From germline, CDR1 is SQVTM and CDR2 ANQGSEA. The V and J ends lost 4 bases and 3 bases respectively, with 13 bases between them. This CDR3 region has 14 residues. DNA for the CDR3: TGCAGCGTTGTCGTCCCCCAGGGCTACAATGAGCAGTTCTTC. Residues: CSVVVPQGYNEQFF.

The gene calls are TRBV6-5 and TRBJ1-1; TRBD1 agrees at 9 bases. J lost 5 bases, V lost 2 bases, and 3 bases had no gene match. The CDR3 has 14 residues. Germline CDR1 and CDR2: MNHEY and SVGAGI. The CDR3 sequence: CASSYGDRGTEAFF. The DNA of the CDR3 is TGTGCCAGCAGTTACGGTGACAGGGGGACTGAAGCTTTCTTT.

The V call is TRBV5-4, the J call TRBJ1-2; D may be TRBD1 (5 bases). The CDR3 has 14 amino acids. V dropped 6 bases and J dropped 4 bases, with 16 bases sitting between them. The V gene's germline CDR1 is SGHNT and CDR2 YYREEE (reference sequence). The CDR3 sequence is CASMSTRVGYGYTF. In DNA form, the CDR3 reads TGTGCCAGCATGAGTACCAGGGTTGGCTATGGCTACACCTTC.

The CDR3 DNA sequence: TGTGCCAGCAGCCAAGAAAAGGGCTATGGCTACACCTTC. Translating gives CASSQEKGYGYTF. This chain links TRBV14 with TRBJ1-2; D uncertain. The CDR3 contains 13 residues. Trimming took 0 bases from V and 4 from J, leaving 6 bases between them. Looked up from germline, CDR1 is SGHDN and CDR2 is FVKESK.

The chain carries TRBV5-4 and TRBJ1-2, with D possibly TRBD1 on 5 matching bases. The CDR3 length is 14 residues. Trimming cost V 5 bases and J 5 bases, with 16 bases left between them. Looked up from germline, CDR1 is SGHNT and CDR2 is YYREEE (reference sequence). CDR3 sequence: CASRSADSRYGYTF. Written as DNA, the CDR3 is TGTGCCAGCAGGTCGGCTGACAGTCGATATGGCTACACCTTC.

In the case of this clone: This same CDR3 is encoded by further DNA sequences in the sample. The chain has TRBV5-1 and TRBJ2-7; 9 bases align to TRBD2. With V trimmed by 1 base and J by 2 bases, 4 bases remained unmatched. Germline V gene sequence: CDR1 SGHRS, CDR2 YFSETQ. The CDR3 spans 15 residues. CDR3 in amino acids: CASSLSSGGPYEQYF. CDR3 bases: TGCGCCAGCAGCTTGAGTAGCGGGGGACCCTACGAGCAGTACTTC.

J is TRBJ2-7 and V is TRBV11-1; possible D gene TRBD2, 6 bases. Trimming left V 5 bases short and J 4 bases short, with 6 bases between. The CDR3 spans 11 residues. Germline assignment: CDR1 SGHAT and CDR2 FQDESV (reference sequence). The CDR3 reads CASSREYEQYF. For the CDR3, the DNA is TGTGCCAGCAGCCGGGAGTACGAGCAGTACTTC.

The rearrangement joins TRBV21-1 to TRBJ2-1; TRBD1, the D gene given by the table, was not confirmed from the DNA. TRBV21-1 corresponds to a pseudogene. The CDR3 is 20 residues long. The CDR3 nucleotides are TGTGCCAGTGGGGCAAGTGGACAGGGGGCCTGTAACGTAGCCTACAATGAGCAGTTCTTC. This encodes CASGASGQGACNVAYNEQFF.

The chain employs TRBV7-6 and TRBJ2-3, with 8 bases aligning to TRBD1. The trim removed 0 bases at V and 1 base at J, leaving 3 bases unmatched. This CDR3 comprises 16 residues. CDR1 is SGHVS and CDR2 is FNYEAQ in the germline V gene. The CDR3 nucleotides read TGTGCCAGCAGCTTAGCCGGGACAGGAGGCACAGATACGCAGTATTTT. It encodes CASSLAGTGGTDTQYF. Full variable domain (missing parts from reference TRBV7-6 and TRBJ2-3): GAGVSQSPRYKVTKRGQDVALRCDPISGHVSLYWYRQALGQGPEFLTYFNYEAQQDKSGLPNDRFSAERPEGSISTLTIQRTEQRDSAMYRCASSLAGTGGTDTQYFGPGTRLTVL.